In this sample, the clone carrying this T cell receptor beta chain turned up once. Its antigen is still unknown. Each CDR3 protein is one row after TCRdb ran MiXCR on the reads. The profile shows about 830,000 distinct CDR3 sequences, 30% to 35% of them singletons. These data come from a study of T cell repertoires in cytomegalovirus infection. Overall study: The study used recently identified HLA-C-restricted and well-studied HLA-B-restricted CMV epitopes. Signatures in public TCR beta sequences pointed to both CMV infection and matching HLA type.

In germline, CDR1 is MRHNA, CDR2 SNTAGT. The CDR3 has 14 amino acids. J was trimmed by 2 bases and V by 4 bases; bases with no gene match: 1. General study findings and limits: Cumulated frequencies of public TCR beta families served to identify carriers of CMV plus the relevant HLA.

V usage is TRBV6-4 and J usage is TRBJ2-1, with 8 bases fitting TRBD2. The source of this sequence is a human donor in good health (CMV status not recorded). Some clones in this sample may be carry-over from other donors' samples. The sample consisted of cultured CD8+ T cells from PBMCs, taken from culture after CMV antigen stimulation. DNA of the CDR3: TGTGCCAGCAGTGCGGGGGGGCCCTACAATGAGCAGTTCTTC. It yields the protein CASSAGGPYNEQFF.